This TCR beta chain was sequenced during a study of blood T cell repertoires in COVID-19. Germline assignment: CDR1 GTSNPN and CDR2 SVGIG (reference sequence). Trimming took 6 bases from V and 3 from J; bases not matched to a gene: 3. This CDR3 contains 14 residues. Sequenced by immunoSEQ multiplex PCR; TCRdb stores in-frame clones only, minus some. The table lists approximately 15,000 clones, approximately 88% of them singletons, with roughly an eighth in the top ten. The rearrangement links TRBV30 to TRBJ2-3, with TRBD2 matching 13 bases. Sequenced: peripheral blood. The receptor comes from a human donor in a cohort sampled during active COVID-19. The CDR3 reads CACSLAGGTDTQYF. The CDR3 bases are TGTGCCTGTTCACTAGCGGGAGGGACAGATACGCAGTATTTT. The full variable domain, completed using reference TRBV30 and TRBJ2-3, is SQTIHQWPATLVQPVGSPLSLECTVEGTSNPNLYWYRQAAGRGLQLLFYSVGIGQISSEVPQNLSASRPQDRQFILSSKKLLLSDSGFYLCACSLAGGTDTQYFGPGTRLTVL.